This T cell receptor beta chain was observed in a study of identifying expanded T cells in peripheral blood. During the collection period, no donor immune events like infections were recorded. CDR3 length: 16 amino acids. CDR1 is LGHNA and CDR2 is YSLEER in the germline V gene. Trimming took 0 bases from V and 3 from J, leaving 12 bases between them. Method: immunoSEQ multiplex PCR; TCRdb's copy keeps in-frame clones and lacks some. The table includes about 100,000 clones, around nine tenths detected once. Study observations and caveats: Technical replicates showed roughly 1.2 changed clones; approximately 2 weeks 15 to 20; four weeks 19. Variance in clone template counts between roughly two-week samples significantly increased with total template count across all healthy donors.

This clone was seen a handful of times. Its antigen remains unknown. Specimen: blood. This TCR was recovered from a person between 18 and 75 years old in good health. The genes are TRBV4-3 and TRBJ1-3; D possibly corresponds to TRBD1 (5 bases). The CDR3 here is CASSQEWGTYGNTIYF. CDR3 sequence (DNA): TGCGCCAGCAGCCAAGAGTGGGGGACCTATGGAAACACCATATATTTT.